The source of this TCR beta chain is a study of OX40 agonist ivuxolimab in advanced cancers. Study summary: Intravenous ivuxolimab was administered to patients every 2 weeks at 0.01 to 10 mg/kg. It was permissible to have had prior anti-PD-1, anti-PD-L1 or anti-CTLA-4 therapy, and approximately 41% had some.

CDR1 and CDR2 (germline): MNHEY, SMNVEV (reference sequence). J gave up 3 bases and V 5 bases, and 14 bases lay outside the gene matches. The CDR3 covers 17 residues. The method was immunoSEQ multiplex PCR; TCRdb's version includes in-frame clones alone and lacks a portion of them. Among more than 70,000 clones listed, around 93% were seen once. The study's findings and limits: At doses 0.1 to 3.0 mg/kg, CD4+ and CD8+ clones expanded. Low levels of normalized T-cell clonal expansion also appeared in some nonresponders.

As regards this clone: The antigen remains unidentified.

This TCR came from an adult with an advanced solid tumor such as melanoma, head and neck, liver or kidney cancer. The rearrangement joins TRBV27 to TRBJ2-7; 9 bases match TRBD1. Here the sequenced sample was CD4+ or CD8+ T cells sorted from blood, taken in a trial of the OX40 agonist ivuxolimab. CDR3 loop: CASSPYWGGTGFYEQYF. The CDR3 region has the DNA TGTGCCAGCAGTCCATATTGGGGAGGGACAGGGTTCTACGAGCAGTACTTC.